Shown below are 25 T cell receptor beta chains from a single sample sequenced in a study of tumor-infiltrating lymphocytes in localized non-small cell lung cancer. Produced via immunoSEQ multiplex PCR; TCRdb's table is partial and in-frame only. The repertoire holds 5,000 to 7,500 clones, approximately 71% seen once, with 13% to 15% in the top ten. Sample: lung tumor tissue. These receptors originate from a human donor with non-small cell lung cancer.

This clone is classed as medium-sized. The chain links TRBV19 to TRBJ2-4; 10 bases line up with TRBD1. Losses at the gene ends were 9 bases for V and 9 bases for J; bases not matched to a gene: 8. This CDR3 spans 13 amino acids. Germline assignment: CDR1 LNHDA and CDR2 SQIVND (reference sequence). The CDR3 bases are TGTGCCAGCCACAGACAGGGGGCTGTCATTCAGTACTTC. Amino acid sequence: CASHRQGAVIQYF.

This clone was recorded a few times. The CDR3 region has the DNA TGTGCCAGCAGTGAATCTCCGGGGGTCTACAATGAGCAGTTCTTC. Amino acids: CASSESPGVYNEQFF. The chain links TRBV25-1 to TRBJ2-1, with TRBD2 as a possible D gene (6 bases). Germline CDR1 and CDR2: MGHDK and SYGVNS. The CDR3 contains 15 residues. Trimming took 1 base from V and 3 from J, leaving 10 bases between them.

In DNA, the CDR3 is TGTGCCAGCAGTACACCAAGGGGACAGCCCCAGCATTTT. Protein product: CASSTPRGQPQHF. This chain joins TRBV6-1 and TRBJ1-5; the D gene is possibly TRBD1 (5 bases). The CDR3 sequence is 13 residues long. V was shortened by 5 bases and J by 7 bases, with 12 bases between the two germline ends. CDR1 and CDR2 (germline): MNHNS, SASEGT.

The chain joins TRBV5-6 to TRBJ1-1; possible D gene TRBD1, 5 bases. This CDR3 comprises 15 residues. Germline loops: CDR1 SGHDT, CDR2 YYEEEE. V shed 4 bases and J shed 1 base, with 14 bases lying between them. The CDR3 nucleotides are TGTGCCAGCAGCGACTTGGGACCGAGGAACACTGAAGCTTTCTTT. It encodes CASSDLGPRNTEAFF.

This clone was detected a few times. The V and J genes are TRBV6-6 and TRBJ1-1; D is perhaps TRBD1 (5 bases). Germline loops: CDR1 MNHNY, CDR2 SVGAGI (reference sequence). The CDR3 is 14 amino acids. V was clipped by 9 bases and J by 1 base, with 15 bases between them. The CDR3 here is CASSPGRGNTEAFF. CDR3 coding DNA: TGTGCCAGTTCACCGGGACGGGGGAACACTGAAGCTTTCTTT.

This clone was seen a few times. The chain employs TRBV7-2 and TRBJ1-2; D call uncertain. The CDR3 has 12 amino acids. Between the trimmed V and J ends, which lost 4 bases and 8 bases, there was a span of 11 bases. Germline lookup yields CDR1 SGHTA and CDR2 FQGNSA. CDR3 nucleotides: TGTGCCAGCAGCTCTATTTCCGGGGGCTACACCTTC. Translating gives CASSSISGGYTF.

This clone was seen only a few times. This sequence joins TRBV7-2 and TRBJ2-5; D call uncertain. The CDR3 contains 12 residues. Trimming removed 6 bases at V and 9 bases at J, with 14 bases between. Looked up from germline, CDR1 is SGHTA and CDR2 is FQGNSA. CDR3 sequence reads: CASSLSETAQYF. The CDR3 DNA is TGTGCCAGCAGTCTCTCGGAGACGGCCCAGTACTTC.

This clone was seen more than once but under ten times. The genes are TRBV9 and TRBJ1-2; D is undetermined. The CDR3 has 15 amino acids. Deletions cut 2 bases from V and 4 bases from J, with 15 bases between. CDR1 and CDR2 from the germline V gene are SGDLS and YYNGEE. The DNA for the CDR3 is TGTGCCAGCAGCGTGAGTGGGCGGGCGAGCTATGGCTACACCTTC. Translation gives CASSVSGRASYGYTF.

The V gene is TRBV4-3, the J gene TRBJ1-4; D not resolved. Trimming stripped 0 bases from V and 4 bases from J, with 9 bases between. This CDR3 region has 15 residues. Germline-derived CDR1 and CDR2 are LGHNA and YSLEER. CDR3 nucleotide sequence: TGCGCCAGCAGCCAAGATGGCGGTAATAATGAAAAACTGTTTTTT. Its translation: CASSQDGGNNEKLFF.

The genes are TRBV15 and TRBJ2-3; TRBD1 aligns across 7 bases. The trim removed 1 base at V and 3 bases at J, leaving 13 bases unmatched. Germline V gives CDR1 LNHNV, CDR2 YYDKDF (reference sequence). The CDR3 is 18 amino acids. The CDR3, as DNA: TGTGCCACCAGCAGAGTTCAGCTAGTGGACAGGTTGACAGATACGCAGTATTTT. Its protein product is CATSRVQLVDRLTDTQYF.

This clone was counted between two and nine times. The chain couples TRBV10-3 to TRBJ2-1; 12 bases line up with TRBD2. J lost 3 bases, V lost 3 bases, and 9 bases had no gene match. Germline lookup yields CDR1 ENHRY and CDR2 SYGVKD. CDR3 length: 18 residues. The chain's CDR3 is CAISDLAGGRPNYNEQFF. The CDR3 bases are TGTGCCATCAGTGATCTAGCGGGGGGGAGACCAAACTACAATGAGCAGTTCTTC.

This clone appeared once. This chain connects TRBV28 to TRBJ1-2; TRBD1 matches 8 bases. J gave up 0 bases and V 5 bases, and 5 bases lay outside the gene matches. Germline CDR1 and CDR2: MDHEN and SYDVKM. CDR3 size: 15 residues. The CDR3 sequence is CASSPQTGANYGYTF. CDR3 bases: TGTGCCAGCAGTCCACAGACAGGGGCTAACTATGGCTACACCTTC.

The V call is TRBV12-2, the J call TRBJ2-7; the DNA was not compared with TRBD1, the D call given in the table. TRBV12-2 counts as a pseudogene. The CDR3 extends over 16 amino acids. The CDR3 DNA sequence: TGTGCAAGTCGCTTTTCTGGGGGACAGCCACCCTACGAGCAGTACGTC. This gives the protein CASRFSGGQPPYEQYV.

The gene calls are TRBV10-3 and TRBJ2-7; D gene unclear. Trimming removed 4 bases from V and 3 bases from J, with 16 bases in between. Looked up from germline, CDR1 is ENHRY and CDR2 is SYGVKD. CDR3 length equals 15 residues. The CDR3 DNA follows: TGTGCCATCAGTGGAAGACAACAAGGAATCTACGAGCAGTACTTC. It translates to CAISGRQQGIYEQYF.

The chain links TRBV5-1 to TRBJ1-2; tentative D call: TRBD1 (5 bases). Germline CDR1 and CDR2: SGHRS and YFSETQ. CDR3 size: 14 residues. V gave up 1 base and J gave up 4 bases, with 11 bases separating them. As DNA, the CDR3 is TGCGCCAGCAGCTTGTCCCAGGGAGGCTATGGCTACACCTTC. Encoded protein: CASSLSQGGYGYTF. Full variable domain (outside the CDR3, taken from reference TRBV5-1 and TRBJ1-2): KAGVTQTPRYLIKTRGQQVTLSCSPISGHRSVSWYQQTPGQGLQFLFEYFSETQRNKGNFPGRFSGRQFSNSRSEMNVSTLELGDSALYLCASSLSQGGYGYTFGSGTRLTVV.

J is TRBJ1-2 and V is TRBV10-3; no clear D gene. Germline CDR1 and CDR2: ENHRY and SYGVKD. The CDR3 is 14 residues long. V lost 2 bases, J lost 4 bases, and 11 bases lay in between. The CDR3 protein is CAISETEGAYGYTF. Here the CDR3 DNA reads TGTGCCATCAGTGAGACAGAAGGAGCCTATGGCTACACCTTC.

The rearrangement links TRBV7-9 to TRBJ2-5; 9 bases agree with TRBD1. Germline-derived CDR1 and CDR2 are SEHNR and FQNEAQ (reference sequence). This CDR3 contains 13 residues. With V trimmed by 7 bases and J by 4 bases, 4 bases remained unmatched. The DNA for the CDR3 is TGTGCCAGCATACCGACAGGGGGAGAGACCCAGTACTTC. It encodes CASIPTGGETQYF.

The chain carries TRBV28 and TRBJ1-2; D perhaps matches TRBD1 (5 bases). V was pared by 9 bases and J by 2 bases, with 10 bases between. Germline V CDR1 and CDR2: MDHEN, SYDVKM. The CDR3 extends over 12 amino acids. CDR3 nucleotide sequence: TGTGCCAGTGAGGAGGGGAACTATGGCTACACCTTC. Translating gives CASEEGNYGYTF.

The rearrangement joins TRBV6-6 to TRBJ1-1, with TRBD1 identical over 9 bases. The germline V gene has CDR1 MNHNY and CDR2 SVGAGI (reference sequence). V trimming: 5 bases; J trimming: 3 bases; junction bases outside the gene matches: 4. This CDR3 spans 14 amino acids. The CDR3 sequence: CASSGTGGDTEAFF. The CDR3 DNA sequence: TGTGCCAGCAGTGGAACAGGGGGCGACACTGAAGCTTTCTTT.

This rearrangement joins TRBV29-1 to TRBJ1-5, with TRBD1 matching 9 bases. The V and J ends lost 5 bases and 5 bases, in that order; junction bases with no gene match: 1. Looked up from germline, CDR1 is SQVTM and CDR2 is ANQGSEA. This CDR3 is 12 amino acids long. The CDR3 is CSVRTGDQPQHF. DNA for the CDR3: TGCAGCGTTCGGACAGGGGATCAGCCCCAGCATTTT.

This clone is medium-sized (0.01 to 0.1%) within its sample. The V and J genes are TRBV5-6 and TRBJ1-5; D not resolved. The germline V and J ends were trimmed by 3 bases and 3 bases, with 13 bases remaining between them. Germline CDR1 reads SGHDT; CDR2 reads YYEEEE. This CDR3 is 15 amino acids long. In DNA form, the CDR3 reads TGTGCCAGCAGCTACTCAGTCACGTTCAATCAGCCCCAGCATTTT. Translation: CASSYSVTFNQPQHF.

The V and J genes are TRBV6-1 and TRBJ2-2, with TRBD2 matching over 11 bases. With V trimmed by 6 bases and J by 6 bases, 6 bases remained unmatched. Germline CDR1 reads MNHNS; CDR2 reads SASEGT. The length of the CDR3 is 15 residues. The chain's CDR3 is CASRGSGGAPGELFF. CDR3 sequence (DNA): TGTGCCAGCAGAGGTAGCGGGGGGGCACCCGGGGAGCTGTTTTTT.

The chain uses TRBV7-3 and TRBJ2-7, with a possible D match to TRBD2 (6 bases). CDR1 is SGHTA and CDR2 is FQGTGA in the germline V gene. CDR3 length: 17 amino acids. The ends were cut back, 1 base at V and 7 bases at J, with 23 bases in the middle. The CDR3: CASSLSSAGWGGREQYF. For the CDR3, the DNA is TGTGCCAGCAGCTTAAGTTCGGCGGGGTGGGGAGGACGGGAGCAGTACTTC. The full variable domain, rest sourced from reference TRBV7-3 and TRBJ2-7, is GAGVSQTPSNKVTEKGKYVELRCDPISGHTALYWYRQSLGQGPEFLIYFQGTGAADDSGLPNDRFFAVRPEGSVSTLKIQRTERGDSAVYLCASSLSSAGWGGREQYFGPGTRLTVT.

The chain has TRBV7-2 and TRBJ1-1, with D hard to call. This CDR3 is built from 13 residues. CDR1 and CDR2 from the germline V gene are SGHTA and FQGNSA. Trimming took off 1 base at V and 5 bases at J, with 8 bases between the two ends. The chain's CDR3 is CASSLEVGTEAFF. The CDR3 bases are TGTGCCAGCAGCTTAGAGGTGGGTACTGAAGCTTTCTTT.

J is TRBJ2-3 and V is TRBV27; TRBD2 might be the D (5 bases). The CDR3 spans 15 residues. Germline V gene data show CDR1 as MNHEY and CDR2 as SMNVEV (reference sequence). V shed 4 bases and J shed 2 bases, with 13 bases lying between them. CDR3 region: CASSSKTRLTDTQYF. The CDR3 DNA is TGTGCCAGCAGTTCGAAAACTAGACTCACAGATACGCAGTATTTT.